These 23 T cell receptor gamma chains were sequenced from one sample in a study of γδ T cells in repeated Plasmodium falciparum infection. Bulk repertoires came from Vgamma9/Vdelta2+ or Vdelta2-negative gammadelta T cells flow-sorted from PBMC. TCRdb redid clone calling on the multiplex PCR reads using CATT. The table shows over 25,000 gamma-chain clones, with approximately 2.9% occurring only once. The specimen was gamma-delta T cells from blood. The receptors originated from a pool of human donors (malaria-infected and uninfected, not separated).

This clone has at least ten counts. The rearrangement uses TRGV2 and TRGJP1. Germline CDR1 reads EGSNGY; CDR2 reads YDSYNSKV. The CDR3 spans 16 residues. V trimming: 2 bases; J trimming: 4 bases; junction bases outside the gene matches: 10. The CDR3 nucleotides are TGTGCCACCTGGGACGAACCCTGGGGCACTGGTTGGTTCAAGATATTT. Translation gives CATWDEPWGTGWFKIF.

Concerning this clone itself: TCRdb's listed protein matches a much larger clone and diverges from this DNA's translation at residue 3, likely through a read error; the protein shown comes from the DNA. This chain joins TRGV8 and TRGJ1 or TRGJ2. In the absence of a J gene in TCRdb, the DNA was matched to germline to assign it here. The CDR3 extends over 13 amino acids. Germline lookup yields CDR1 VENAVY and CDR2 YDSYNSRV. In DNA, the CDR3 is TGTGCCGCCTGGGATAGCCCTTATTATAAGAAACTCTTT. Residues: CAAWDSPYYKKLF.

This clone was seen at least ten times. For this DNA, TCRdb reports the protein of a much larger clone, which diverges at residue 4, most likely from a read error; the protein presented here is translated directly from the DNA. V gene TRGV4 combines with J gene TRGJ1 or TRGJ2. In germline, CDR1 is EGSTGY, CDR2 YDSYTSSV. The length of the CDR3 is 13 residues. Here the CDR3 DNA reads TGTGCCACCCGGGATAGGGATTATTATAAGAAACTCTTT. Its protein product is CATRDRDYYKKLF.

For this clone: The protein in TCRdb stems from a much larger clone and differs at residue 5 from this DNA's translation, likely a read error; here the protein is translated from the DNA. The CDR3 is CATWNRPSKFSNYYKKLF. The CDR3 bases are TGTGCCACCTGGAACAGGCCGTCCAAGTTTTCGAATTATTATAAGAAACTCTTT. This chain joins TRGV5 and TRGJ1 or TRGJ2. The J gene was missing in TCRdb and was found by matching the end of the DNA to germline. The CDR3 loop spans 18 amino acids. Germline loops: CDR1 VINAFY, CDR2 YDVSNSKD.

Only a few counts were recorded for this clone. TCRdb records a much larger clone's protein for this DNA, with a difference at residue 12 that likely arises from a read error; the protein given is the translation of the DNA. The V gene was identified as TRGV4, while no J gene was called. Germline V CDR1 and CDR2: EGSTGY, YDSYTSSV. The CDR3 has 14 residues. The CDR3 protein is CATWDGPGEYKILF. The CDR3 nucleotides read TGTGCCACCTGGGATGGGCCAGGGGAATATAAGATACTCTTT.

The table lists this clone with many counts. A far larger clone is one nucleotide away, so this likely arose from a read error. In the same sample, other DNA sequences code for this CDR3. CDR3 residues: CATWDAVSGYKKLF. The CDR3 region has the DNA TGTGCCACCTGGGATGCAGTTTCCGGTTATAAGAAGCTCTTT. The V gene reported is TRGV4; the J gene is uncalled. Germline CDR1 and CDR2: EGSTGY and YDSYTSSV. The CDR3 runs to 14 residues.

This clone is classed as medium-sized. Possible read error: a much larger clone is one base away. Other DNA sequences from this sample encode an identical CDR3 as well. This rearrangement joins TRGV9 to TRGJ1 or TRGJ2. The CDR3 covers 14 residues. In germline, CDR1 is GITISATS, CDR2 ISYDGTV (reference sequence). After removal of 2 bases from V and 0 bases from J, the junction contained 4 bases not matched to a gene. The CDR3 DNA reads as TGTGCCTTGTGGGAGGGAAAGAATTATTATAAGAAACTCTTT. Its translation: CALWEGKNYYKKLF.

This clone was seen more than once but under ten times. A far larger clone is one base from this, pointing to a likely read error. Different DNA sequences within this sample yield the same CDR3. This sequence joins TRGV9 and TRGJ1 or TRGJ2. No J gene was available from TCRdb, and it was assigned here by a germline match of the DNA. This CDR3 contains 14 residues. Germline loops: CDR1 GITISATS, CDR2 ISYDGTV (reference sequence). CDR3 sequence reads: CALWEVVDYYKKLF. The CDR3 DNA is TGTGCTTTGTGGGAGGTAGTGGATTATTATAAGAAACTCTTT.

This clone was seen more than once but under ten times. This is likely an artifact of a read error, given a far larger clone one base away. The V call is TRGV3, the J call TRGJ1 or TRGJ2. This CDR3 contains 9 residues. Per the germline V gene, CDR1 is VTNTFY and CDR2 is YDVSTARD (reference sequence). The DNA for the CDR3 is TGTGCCCCCACAAGTAAGAAGCTCTTT. This sequence encodes CAPTSKKLF.

This clone was seen repeatedly, ten times or more. V gene TRGV2 combines with J gene TRGJ1 or TRGJ2. J was trimmed by 7 bases and V by 0 bases; bases with no gene match: 9. Germline CDR1 is EGSNGY and CDR2 is YDSYNSKV. This CDR3 comprises 14 residues. The DNA for the CDR3 is TGTGCCACCTGGGACGGGCGGATGGAATATAAGAAACTCTTT. Protein sequence: CATWDGRMEYKKLF.

Notes on this clone: This likely reflects a read error, since a far larger clone is one base away. The V gene reported is TRGV9; the J gene is uncalled. CDR1 and CDR2 from the germline V gene are GITISATS and ISYDGTV (reference sequence). There are 13 residues in the CDR3. In nucleotides, the CDR3 is TGTGCCTTGTGGCCTCTGAATTATTATAAGAAACTCTTC. Translated: CALWPLNYYKKLF.

This clone was detected ten times or more. A read error is the likely source, as a far larger clone sits one nucleotide away. Different DNA sequences within this sample yield the same CDR3. The V gene is TRGV9, but the J gene lacks a call. This CDR3 region has 15 residues. The germline V gene encodes CDR1 GITISATS and CDR2 ISYDGTV (reference sequence). The CDR3: CALWESPEVYYKKLF. The CDR3 DNA reads as TGTGCCTTGTGGGAGTCCCCGGAGGTTTATTATAAGAAACTCTTC.

This clone was counted ten times or more. The CDR3 reads CALWEAYTTGWFKIF. CDR3 DNA sequence: TGTGCCTTGTGGGAGGCGTATACCACTGGTTGGTTCAAGATATTT. The J gene is TRGJP1, the V gene TRGV9. TCRdb lists no J gene, so it was determined here by aligning the DNA to germline. J lost 0 bases, V lost 2 bases, and 3 bases had no gene match. This CDR3 has 15 residues. CDR1 and CDR2 from the germline V gene are GITISATS and ISYDGTV (reference sequence).

As concerns this clone: A far larger clone is only one base removed, so a read error is likely. This specimen includes other DNA sequences encoding the same CDR3. The chain couples TRGV9 to TRGJ1 or TRGJ2. As TCRdb names no J gene, one was assigned here on the basis of a DNA match to germline. Germline CDR1 and CDR2: GITISATS and ISYDGTV (reference sequence). Trimming removed 0 bases from V and 7 bases from J; junction bases left unmatched: 9. There are 14 residues in the CDR3. The chain's CDR3 is CALWEVLWYYKKLF. The CDR3, as DNA: TGTGCCTTGTGGGAGGTGCTCTGGTACTATAAGAAACTCTTT.

There are a few counts of this clone. This DNA's translation differs at residue 7 from TCRdb's protein, which comes from a much larger clone; a read error is likely, and the protein shown is translated from the DNA. The genes are TRGV3 and TRGJP2. Here the J gene was assigned by germline matching of the DNA, as TCRdb has none. This CDR3 region has 17 residues. The germline V gene encodes CDR1 VTNTFY and CDR2 YDVSTARD (reference sequence). Trimming took 0 bases from V and 6 from J; bases not matched to a gene: 13. The CDR3 is CATWDRSSAPRDWIKTF. The CDR3 DNA follows: TGTGCCACCTGGGACAGGTCGTCTGCTCCCCGTGATTGGATCAAGACGTTT.

This clone was picked up many times. The protein that TCRdb holds for this DNA derives from a much larger clone and differs from the translated DNA at residue 7, which likely indicates a read error; the protein shown here is translated from the DNA. The J gene is TRGJ1 or TRGJ2, the V gene TRGV8. The J gene was missing in TCRdb and was found by matching the end of the DNA to germline. The CDR3 runs to 11 residues. The V segment lost 1 base and the J segment 10 bases; nucleotides outside the gene matches: 4. CDR1 and CDR2 from the germline V gene are VENAVY and YDSYNSRV. CDR3 region: CATWDRGKKLF. The CDR3 bases are TGTGCCACCTGGGATAGAGGCAAGAAACTCTTT.

Ten or more counts support this clone. TCRdb's listed protein matches a much larger clone and diverges from this DNA's translation at residue 11, likely through a read error; the protein shown comes from the DNA. The V gene is TRGV9; the J gene was not called. The CDR3 contains 13 residues. The germline V gene has CDR1 GITISATS and CDR2 ISYDGTV (reference sequence). In DNA form, the CDR3 reads TGTGCCTTGTGGGAGGCCCCAATTATGAAGGAACTCTTT. It specifies CALWEAPIMKELF.

This clone was detected only a few times. The gene calls are TRGV4 and TRGJ1 or TRGJ2. Per germline, CDR1 EGSTGY and CDR2 YDSYTSSV. The J segment lost 3 bases and the V segment lost 4 bases, leaving 21 bases of the junction unmatched. The CDR3 loop spans 18 amino acids. The CDR3 is CATWDDGPGVPFYYKKLF. DNA of the CDR3: TGTGCCACCTGGGACGACGGGCCGGGGGTTCCTTTTTATTATAAGAAACTCTTT.

This clone was recorded a few times. The protein held in TCRdb is that of a much larger clone and does not match this DNA's translation at residue 8, likely because of a read error; the protein shown is translated from the DNA. The chain carries TRGV9 and TRGJ1 or TRGJ2. TCRdb supplies no J gene; here it was assigned by aligning the nucleotide sequence to germline. The CDR3 has 14 amino acids. The V segment lost 2 bases and the J segment 3 bases; nucleotides outside the gene matches: 7. CDR1 is GITISATS, CDR2 ISYDGTV, per germline (reference sequence). The CDR3 loop reads CALWEATTYYKKLF. The CDR3 coding sequence is TGTGCCTTGTGGGAGGCTACCACTTATTATAAGAAACTCTTT.

This clone was observed a handful of times. A far larger clone differs by one base, so this is likely a read error. Because the CDR3's place on the DNA is in doubt, the DNA is left out and the CDR3 is given as listed by TCRdb. The identical CDR3 is also encoded by other nucleotide sequences in the sample. The V gene is TRGV9, but the J gene lacks a call. Germline V CDR1 and CDR2: GITISATS, ISYDGTV (reference sequence). The CDR3 is 30 amino acids in total, end residues counted. CDR3 in amino acids: CALWEQGLRNSLAVEQHLLSQVSIGRIQHF.

Of note for this clone: A far larger clone is a single base away, which makes a read error likely. This same CDR3 is encoded by further DNA sequences in the sample. The chain has TRGV9 and TRGJP. TCRdb offers no J gene call, so here the DNA was matched to germline to obtain one. This CDR3 spans 15 amino acids. Per the germline V gene, CDR1 is GITISATS and CDR2 is ISYDGTV (reference sequence). For the CDR3, the DNA is TGTGCCTTGTGGGAGGTTAGATTGGGCAAGAAAATCAAGGTATTT. It encodes CALWEVRLGKKIKVF.

The genes are TRGV9 and TRGJ1 or TRGJ2. TCRdb does not report a J gene; here it was assigned by matching the DNA to germline references. The CDR3 runs to 14 residues. CDR1 is GITISATS and CDR2 is ISYDGTV in the germline V gene (reference sequence). Losses at the gene ends were 1 base for V and 8 bases for J; bases not matched to a gene: 11. CDR3 DNA: TGTGCCTTGTGGGAGGTCTGTGGGGGCGATAAGAAACTCTTT. Protein product: CALWEVCGGDKKLF.

Note on this clone: The mismatch at residue 3 between this DNA's translation and the TCRdb protein of a much larger clone likely reflects a read error; the protein shown is translated from the DNA. This chain joins TRGV9 and TRGJP. Matching the DNA to germline supplied the J gene, which TCRdb does not give. CDR1 is GITISATS and CDR2 is ISYDGTV in the germline V gene (reference sequence). This CDR3 is built from 17 residues. Here the CDR3 reads CASWEVHVELGKKIKVF. For the CDR3, the DNA is TGTGCCTCGTGGGAGGTGCACGTGGAGTTGGGCAAAAAAATCAAGGTATTT.